This entry lists 2 T cell receptor beta chains sequenced from one sample in a study of T cell responses to AZD1222 COVID-19 vaccine (dated by TCRdb to 2020 to 2022). This specimen's time point label, interpreted: baseline before first vaccination. The method behind the library was the immunoSEQ multiplex PCR assay. This is the immuneACCESS table as TCRdb keeps it, with only in-frame sequences that have V and J called. A part of the clones is gone; compared with another copy, unresolved V genes explain less than half, and the rest is unexplained. The sample includes approximately 100,000 clones, with 85% to 90% observed a single time. Around 1.5% of the sample goes to the ten largest clones. Material: peripheral blood, obtained on day 0 of AZD1222 vaccination. The receptors here all came from an adult in good health.

The chain employs TRBV4-3 and TRBJ2-2, with D possibly TRBD1 on 6 matching bases. Germline CDR1 LGHNA, CDR2 YSLEER. The CDR3 has 15 residues. The V end was cut by 1 base, the J end by 0 bases, with 6 bases between. CDR3 DNA sequence: TGCGCCAGCAGCCAAGCAGGGGCGAACACCGGGGAGCTGTTTTTT. It translates to CASSQAGANTGELFF.

The chain combines TRBV27 with TRBJ2-3; TRBD2 agrees at 10 bases. CDR1 is MNHEY, CDR2 SMNVEV, per germline (reference sequence). This CDR3 region has 17 residues. Losses at the gene ends were 1 base for V and 2 bases for J; bases not matched to a gene: 6. The CDR3 sequence is CASSLWLAGAHTDTQYF. The CDR3 DNA reads as TGTGCCAGCAGTTTATGGCTAGCGGGAGCCCACACAGATACGCAGTATTTT.